Listed below are T cell receptor beta chains from one sample, sequenced in a study of T cell responses to AZD1222 COVID-19 vaccine. Data came from immunoSEQ multiplex PCR; TCRdb stores just in-frame clones and leaves some out. The sample carries fewer than 110,000 clones, over 75% recorded once. Sample: peripheral blood, taken on day 0 of AZD1222 vaccination. These receptors all stem from an adult in good health. Each CDR3 is given with its conserved first and last residue. D genes are given only for firm matches. Clone size appears in some rows only: once, few, many, or a class for an expanded clone.

v_gene	j_gene	len	abundance	d_gene	CDR3nt	CDR3aa
TRBV5-4	TRBJ2-7	16	NA	TRBD1	TGTGCCAGCAGCTTGAATCGAAGGGGGCCTTCCTACGAGCAGTACTTC	CASSLNRRGPSYEQYF
TRBV5-4	TRBJ1-4	14	NA	TRBD1	TGTGCCAGCAGCGACCCGACAGGGGGTGAAAAACTGTTTTTT	CASSDPTGGEKLFF
TRBV19	TRBJ2-5	16	NA	NA	TGTGCCAGTAGTCCACTGACGGGGGAGTACCAAGAGACCCAGTACTTC	CASSPLTGEYQETQYF
TRBV4-3	TRBJ1-5	15	NA	NA	TGCGCCAGCAGCCAAGATCGAAGCCCCCATCAGCCCCAGCATTTT	CASSQDRSPHQPQHF
TRBV19	TRBJ2-3	20	NA	TRBD2	TGTGCCAGTAGTATAGACGAGGATGGGACTAGCGGAAAAAGCACAGATACGCAGTATTTT	CASSIDEDGTSGKSTDTQYF
TRBV28	TRBJ1-1	15	NA	TRBD1	TGTGCCAGCAGAACCCCAGGGGGCATGAGGACTGAAGCTTTCTTT	CASRTPGGMRTEAFF
TRBV6-6	TRBJ2-1	11	NA	NA	TGTGCCAGCAGTTCCGGGGCCCAGAAGTTCTTC	CASSSGAQKFF
TRBV11-2	TRBJ1-1	14	NA	NA	TGTGCCAGCAGCTTAGGTTTAGTCAGGACTGAAGCTTTCTTT	CASSLGLVRTEAFF
TRBV12-3/TRBV12-4	TRBJ1-5	12	few	NA	TGTGCCAGCAGTTTTTCAGATCAGCCCCAGCATTTT	CASSFSDQPQHF
TRBV7-2	TRBJ2-1	15	NA	TRBD2	TGTGCCAGCAGTTTAACTAGCGGGGGTATCTATGAGCAGTTCTTC	CASSLTSGGIYEQFF
TRBV7-6	TRBJ2-1	16	NA	TRBD1	TGTGCCAGCAGCCATCCCCCGGGACAGGGCTACAATGAGCAGTTCTTC	CASSHPPGQGYNEQFF
TRBV9	TRBJ2-1	15	NA	TRBD2	TGTGCCAGCAGCGTAGGACGACTAGCAGGGACGGAGCAGTTCTTC	CASSVGRLAGTEQFF
TRBV6-5	TRBJ2-7	15	NA	NA	TGTGCCAGCAGTTACTTCCGGGGGAGTCGGTACGAGCAGTACTTC	CASSYFRGSRYEQYF
TRBV19	TRBJ1-2	12	few	TRBD1	TGTGCCAGTGGCGGACAGGGGTATGGCTACACCTTC	CASGGQGYGYTF
TRBV18	TRBJ1-2	17	once	TRBD1	TGTGCCAGCTCATCGCTTTCGGGACAGGGTACTTTTCATGGCTACACCTTC	CASSSLSGQGTFHGYTF
TRBV6-2/TRBV6-3	TRBJ2-5	15	NA	TRBD1	TGTGCCAGCAGTATCCTGACAGGGCCGCAAGAGACCCAGTACTTC	CASSILTGPQETQYF
TRBV7-5	TRBJ2-1	13	NA	NA	TGTGCCCAGGTACAGGGCACCTACAATGAGCAGTTCTTC	CAQVQGTYNEQFF
TRBV6-2/TRBV6-3	TRBJ2-2	16	once	NA	TGTGCCAGCAGTTCAAAGAGGGACGTCGCCCCCGGGGAGCTGTTTTTT	CASSSKRDVAPGELFF
TRBV6-5	TRBJ1-5	15	NA	TRBD1	TGTGCCAGCAGTTACTCGACAGGGGGCGGTCAGCCCCAGCATTTT	CASSYSTGGGQPQHF
TRBV20-1	TRBJ1-1	11	NA	NA	TGCAGTGCGCGAGGACAACCTGCAGCTTTCTTT	CSARGQPAAFF
TRBV7-9	TRBJ1-4	16	few	NA	TGTGCCAGCAGCCTTTACCGGGACACGAGTAATGAAAAACTGTTTTTT	CASSLYRDTSNEKLFF
TRBV5-1	TRBJ2-5	15	NA	NA	TGCGCCAGCAGGGTGGCGTCAACCTTGCAAGAGACCCAGTACTTC	CASRVASTLQETQYF
TRBV6-1	TRBJ2-7	16	NA	NA	TGTGCCAGCAGTGACCCCTGGGTTCGGAGGGGTAGCGAGCAGTACTTC	CASSDPWVRRGSEQYF
TRBV28	TRBJ1-5	12	NA	NA	TGTGCCAGCCGCGTAGGCAATCAGCCCCAGCATTTT	CASRVGNQPQHF
TRBV6-5	TRBJ2-3	15	NA	NA	TGTGCCAGCAGTTCTCCCTGGACAGAAGGAGATACGCAGTATTTT	CASSSPWTEGDTQYF
TRBV5-8	TRBJ2-1	11	NA	NA	TGTGCCAGCGGATACTACAATGAGCAGTTCTTC	CASGYYNEQFF
TRBV19	TRBJ2-1	17	NA	TRBD2	TGTGCCAGTAGTAGGGGACTAGCGGAGTCCGGGGACAATGAGCAGTTCTTC	CASSRGLAESGDNEQFF
TRBV7-3	TRBJ2-2	15	NA	NA	TGTGCCAGCAGCACGGGAACAGGCCACACCGGGGAGCTGTTTTTT	CASSTGTGHTGELFF
TRBV7-2	TRBJ2-2	16	once	NA	TGTGCCAGCGGCGAAGTCGGGGGTATTCACACCGGGGAGCTGTTTTTT	CASGEVGGIHTGELFF
TRBV6-4	TRBJ1-1	13	NA	NA	TGTGCCAGCAGTGACTCTGGGTCAGACGAAGCTTTCTTT	CASSDSGSDEAFF
TRBV28	TRBJ2-7	12	NA	NA	TGTGCCACCTACGGGACTTCTTACGAGCAGTACTTC	CATYGTSYEQYF
TRBV19	TRBJ1-5	15	NA	TRBD1	TGTGCCAGCCGATCGGGGACAGGGGGCGATCAGCCCCAGCATTTT	CASRSGTGGDQPQHF
TRBV7-2	TRBJ2-5	16	NA	TRBD2	TGTGCCAGCAGCTTTGGGCTAGCGGGGGGCAAAGAGACCCAGTACTTC	CASSFGLAGGKETQYF
TRBV10-3	TRBJ1-2	15	NA	NA	TGTGCCATCAGTGAGCAGGGTGGACTGCACTATGGCTACACCTTC	CAISEQGGLHYGYTF
TRBV27	TRBJ1-5	15	NA	TRBD1	TGTGCCAGCAGTCCACAGGGGGCTGTGAATCAGCCCCAGCATTTT	CASSPQGAVNQPQHF
TRBV9	TRBJ2-1	16	NA	TRBD2	TGTGCCAGCAGCGTCGGCCTAGCGGGGGGGAGGTATGAGCAGTTCTTC	CASSVGLAGGRYEQFF
TRBV19	TRBJ1-6	15	NA	TRBD1	TGTGCCAGTAGTACCGACAGGGGGCAGGGTTCACCCCTCCACTTT	CASSTDRGQGSPLHF
TRBV19	TRBJ2-5	16	NA	TRBD2	TGTGCCAGTAGGGTAAGGACTAGCGGGAGTCAAGAGACCCAGTACTTC	CASRVRTSGSQETQYF
TRBV6-1	TRBJ1-2	15	NA	NA	TGTGCCAGCAGTGAAGCGAACGGGGAGAGCTATGGCTACACCTTC	CASSEANGESYGYTF
TRBV5-6	TRBJ1-2	12	NA	NA	TGTGCCAGCAGCTGGGCCCTTGGGGGCTACACCTTC	CASSWALGGYTF
TRBV6-5	TRBJ2-1	16	NA	TRBD2	TGTGCCAGCAGTTACTCCCCCCTAGCGGGTTACAATGAGCAGTTCTTC	CASSYSPLAGYNEQFF
TRBV7-9	TRBJ1-2	14	NA	NA	TGTGCCAGCAGCTTATCTCCAGTCAACTATGGCTACACCTTC	CASSLSPVNYGYTF
TRBV5-1	TRBJ2-1	16	NA	TRBD2	TGCGCCAGCAACCCCGGCGTACGGGAGGATCAATATGAGCAGTTCTTC	CASNPGVREDQYEQFF
TRBV2	TRBJ1-1	13	NA	NA	TGTGCCAGCAGCCGAGATGACGGCACTGAAGCTTTCTTT	CASSRDDGTEAFF
TRBV6-2/TRBV6-3	TRBJ1-5	12	NA	NA	TGTGCCAGCAGTTACGGAGACCAGCCCCAGCATTTT	CASSYGDQPQHF
TRBV9	TRBJ2-5	16	NA	TRBD1	TGTGCCAGCAGCGTCGGACAGGCAGCCCAAACGGAGACCCAGTACTTC	CASSVGQAAQTETQYF
TRBV10-1	TRBJ1-2	13	once	NA	TGCGCCAGCAGTGAATGGGGGGACTATGGCTACACCTTC	CASSEWGDYGYTF
TRBV10-2	TRBJ2-5	12	NA	NA	TGCGCCAGCAGCGGGGCACAAGAGACCCAGTACTTC	CASSGAQETQYF
TRBV6-4	TRBJ2-1	17	once	TRBD2	TGTGCCAGCAGTGTCGCGACTAGCGGGGGGGCCAGGGATGAGCAGTTCTTC	CASSVATSGGARDEQFF
TRBV6-5	TRBJ1-2	11	NA	NA	TGTGCCAGCAGACTCGGACCAGGCTACACCTTC	CASRLGPGYTF
TRBV4-3	TRBJ2-7	19	once	TRBD2	TGCGCCAGCAGCCAAGAGACGACTAGCGTTGATTTGGACTCCTACGAGCAGTACTTC	CASSQETTSVDLDSYEQYF
TRBV25-1	TRBJ1-3	15	NA	TRBD1	TGTGCCAGCAGTGATGACAGGGGCTCTGGAAACACCATATATTTT	CASSDDRGSGNTIYF
TRBV6-4	TRBJ1-1	13	NA	TRBD1	TGTGCCAGCAGTGACGGACAGGGAGAAATAGCTTTCTTT	CASSDGQGEIAFF
TRBV7-2	TRBJ1-4	13	NA	NA	TGTGCCAGCACCCCTTCGGGTAATGAAAAACTGTTTTTT	CASTPSGNEKLFF
TRBV5-1	TRBJ2-2	18	NA	TRBD2	TGCGCCAGCAGCTTGGGGTTAGCGGGACTAACGAACACCGGGGAGCTGTTTTTT	CASSLGLAGLTNTGELFF
TRBV6-5	TRBJ2-1	16	once	NA	TGTGCCAGCAGTTACGGGGACCGCTCAGATTACAATGAGCAGTTCTTC	CASSYGDRSDYNEQFF
TRBV20-1	TRBJ1-4	10	NA	TRBD1	TGCAGTTGCAGGGGGGAAAAACTGTTTTTT	CSCRGEKLFF
TRBV7-9	TRBJ1-2	16	NA	NA	TGTGCCAGCAGCTTAGCGATCTCTCTAGGAGACTATGGCTACACCTTC	CASSLAISLGDYGYTF
TRBV28	TRBJ2-3	15	NA	NA	TGTGCCAGCAGATACCACAGGGCAGGGGAGAATACGCAGTATTTT	CASRYHRAGENTQYF
TRBV7-2	TRBJ1-3	13	NA	NA	TGTGCCAGCAGCTTCGGGGCTGGAAACACCATATATTTT	CASSFGAGNTIYF